This T cell receptor (beta chain) stems from a study of blood T cell repertoires in COVID-19. Whole-study context: Samples came from the United States, Italy and Spain, spanning acute and convalescent COVID-19. The cDNA or gDNA used as material had been derived from T cells, B-cell-depleted T cells, or PBMCs.

Only a few counts were recorded for this clone. As handled by the study authors: The authors estimated nucleated cell counts from reference gene primer amplification. Repertoires were generated with immunoSEQ multiplex PCR, while TCRdb's copy carries only in-frame clones and drops some. The V and J calls and the clone size are those of that table, but D and trimming were determined from the DNA. The sample carries 100,000 to 150,000 clones, around 70% recorded once. V was pared by 3 bases and J by 4 bases, with 11 bases of the junction left unmatched. Germline loops: CDR1 GTSNPN, CDR2 SVGIG (reference sequence). The CDR3 spans 16 residues.

The receptor was derived from a man aged 60 to 75 with acute or convalescent COVID-19. This chain links TRBV30 with TRBJ1-5; 8 nucleotides line up with TRBD1. Sequencing was performed on peripheral blood. CDR3 sequence: CAWSKNPGTGNQPQHF. Written as DNA, the CDR3 is TGTGCCTGGAGCAAAAACCCCGGGACAGGTAATCAGCCCCAGCATTTT.